Listed here are 25 T cell receptor beta chains from one sample, sequenced in a study of OX40 agonist ivuxolimab in advanced cancers. Assay used: immunoSEQ multiplex PCR; TCRdb lists only in-frame clones, some missing. This table has over 40,000 clones, around 87% appearing once. The sample in question was CD4+ or CD8+ T cells sorted from blood, obtained in a trial of the OX40 agonist ivuxolimab. The origin of the receptors is an adult with an advanced solid tumor such as melanoma, head and neck, liver or kidney cancer.

The chain combines TRBV7-3 with TRBJ1-6; D ambiguous. The CDR3 has 13 amino acids. CDR1 and CDR2 from the germline V gene are SGHTA and FQGTGA. Trimming shortened V by 5 bases and J by 7 bases, and 9 bases separated the two germline ends. CDR3 in amino acids: CASSPTPNSPLHF. DNA of the CDR3: TGTGCCAGCAGCCCCACCCCCAATTCACCCCTCCACTTT.

The CDR3 DNA sequence: TGCGCCAGCAGCTTGGCAGGGGCGAACGAAAAACTGTTTTTT. Translation: CASSLAGANEKLFF. This chain connects TRBV5-1 to TRBJ1-4, with D maybe TRBD1 (6 bases). Germline CDR1 is SGHRS and CDR2 is YFSETQ. Between the trimmed V and J ends, which lost 0 bases and 8 bases, there was a span of 11 bases. CDR3 size: 14 residues.

This clone was counted between two and nine times. The J gene is TRBJ2-3, the V gene TRBV6-4; TRBD2 matches 10 bases. Germline V CDR1 and CDR2: MRHNA, SNTAGT. Germline trimming cut 5 bases from V and 2 bases from J; bases unmatched to any gene: 19. The CDR3 is 20 amino acids. This CDR3 is CASSLNAGLASRKFTDTQYF. The DNA of the CDR3 is TGTGCCAGCAGTCTAAACGCGGGACTAGCGTCTCGAAAGTTCACAGATACGCAGTATTTT.

J is TRBJ1-1 and V is TRBV29-1; weak D call: TRBD1 (5 bases). This CDR3 spans 15 amino acids. The germline V and J ends were trimmed by 4 bases and 1 base, with 16 bases remaining between them. The germline CDR1 and CDR2 sequences are SQVTM and ANQGSEA. The CDR3 DNA reads TGCAGCGTTGGGCCGGGGCACGGCGCGAACACTGAAGCTTTCTTT. Translating it yields CSVGPGHGANTEAFF.

The rearrangement links TRBV4-1 to TRBJ1-6; D may be TRBD1 (5 bases). The V and J ends lost 0 bases and 6 bases respectively, with 9 bases between them. CDR1 and CDR2 (germline): MGHRA, YSYEKL. This CDR3 region has 15 residues. For the CDR3, the DNA is TGCGCCAGCAGCCAAGAAATAGGGGTTAATTCACCCCTCCACTTT. It is translated as CASSQEIGVNSPLHF.

The rearrangement joins TRBV5-1 to TRBJ2-2, with unresolved D. CDR1 is SGHRS, CDR2 YFSETQ, per germline. Trimming removed 3 bases from V and 3 bases from J, with 6 bases in between. This CDR3 has 13 amino acids. DNA of the CDR3: TGCGCCAGCAGCTGGACGGACACCGGGGAGCTGTTTTTT. Its protein is CASSWTDTGELFF.

The CDR3 region has the DNA TGTGCCAGCAGCCCCACGGCGGGACAGCCCTATGGCTACACCTTC. Translated: CASSPTAGQPYGYTF. The chain links TRBV5-4 to TRBJ1-2; 7 bases fit TRBD1. The germline V gene encodes CDR1 SGHNT and CDR2 YYREEE (reference sequence). Trimming cost V 4 bases and J 4 bases; bases outside gene matches: 10. The CDR3 loop spans 15 amino acids. The variable domain in full, completed from reference TRBV5-4 and TRBJ1-2, reads ETGVTQSPTHLIKTRGQQVTLRCSSQSGHNTVSWYQQALGQGPQFIFQYYREEENGRGNFPPRFSGLQFPNYSSELNVNALELDDSALYLCASSPTAGQPYGYTFGSGTRLTVV.

CDR3 DNA sequence: TGTGCCAGCAGTTATGAGCCTAGCGGGAGGTCCGGCGAGCAGTACTTC. This encodes CASSYEPSGRSGEQYF. The chain recombines TRBV6-5 with TRBJ2-7, with TRBD2 matching 11 bases. This CDR3 has 16 amino acids. V shed 3 bases, J shed 6 bases, and the junction held 10 bases outside the gene matches. Germline V gene data show CDR1 as MNHEY and CDR2 as SVGAGI.

The J gene is TRBJ2-1, the V gene TRBV6-6; 10 nucleotides line up with TRBD2. CDR3 size: 14 residues. Germline V CDR1 and CDR2: MNHNY, SVGAGI (reference sequence). Trimming cost V 6 bases and J 9 bases; bases outside gene matches: 8. The DNA for the CDR3 is TGTGCCAGCAGAAAGCGGGAGGGCCTGGGTGAGCAGTTCTTC. Amino acid sequence: CASRKREGLGEQFF.

The chain carries TRBV5-6 and TRBJ2-3; maybe TRBD1 (6 bases). The CDR3 has 16 amino acids. Germline values: CDR1 SGHDT, CDR2 YYEEEE. Trimming removed 2 bases from V and 2 bases from J, with 15 bases in between. This CDR3 is CASSFTGPQDTDTQYF. DNA for the CDR3: TGTGCCAGCAGCTTCACAGGGCCCCAGGACACAGATACGCAGTATTTT.

This clone appeared a single time. The chain links TRBV28 to TRBJ2-7; 8 bases line up with TRBD2. The CDR3 spans 15 residues. The germline V gene encodes CDR1 MDHEN and CDR2 SYDVKM. Trimming removed 2 bases from V and 7 bases from J; junction bases left unmatched: 10. The chain's CDR3 is CASSLRFSGGYEQYF. CDR3 DNA: TGTGCCAGCAGTTTAAGGTTCTCGGGAGGGTATGAGCAGTACTTC.

V gene TRBV29-1 combines with J gene TRBJ1-1; no definite D call. The CDR3 has 11 residues. Trimming stripped 6 bases from V and 3 bases from J, with 8 bases between. Germline-derived CDR1 and CDR2 are SQVTM and ANQGSEA. The CDR3 nucleotides are TGCAGCGTCACGAGGGACACTGAAGCTTTCTTT. This translates into CSVTRDTEAFF.

The chain carries TRBV28 and TRBJ2-3, with TRBD2 as a possible D gene (6 bases). CDR3 length: 15 amino acids. Germline lookup yields CDR1 MDHEN and CDR2 SYDVKM. V lost 2 bases and J 3 bases, leaving 12 bases between the germline ends. The DNA for the CDR3 is TGTGCCAGCAGTTTAAGTAGCCTAGCGACAGATACGCAGTATTTT. Protein product: CASSLSSLATDTQYF. The full variable domain, with the rest looked up from reference TRBV28 and TRBJ2-3, is DVKVTQSSRYLVKRTGEKVFLECVQDMDHENMFWYRQDPGLGLRLIYFSYDVKMKEKGDIPEGYSVSREKKERFSLILESASTNQTSMYLCASSLSSLATDTQYFGPGTRLTVL.

This clone was detected only once. V is TRBV9 and J is TRBJ2-1; D is uncertain. This CDR3 has 15 residues. The ends were cut back, 3 bases at V and 1 base at J, with 11 bases in the middle. CDR1 is SGDLS, CDR2 YYNGEE, per germline. CDR3 DNA: TGTGCCAGCAGCGGACTGGGCCTGTCCTACAATGAGCAGTTCTTC. This gives the protein CASSGLGLSYNEQFF.

This chain uses TRBV6-1 with TRBJ2-7; D possibly matches TRBD1 or TRBD2 (6 bases each). The germline CDR1 and CDR2 sequences are MNHNS and SASEGT. V shed 3 bases and J shed 4 bases, with 22 bases lying between them. The CDR3 extends over 17 amino acids. CDR3 DNA: TGTGCCAGCAGTGACGCCCCACGGGGGCGAAGCTCGTACGAGCAGTACTTC. It yields the protein CASSDAPRGRSSYEQYF.

The rearrangement uses TRBV9 and TRBJ2-5; 10 bases are a match to TRBD2. The J segment lost 4 bases and the V segment lost 2 bases, leaving 8 bases of the junction unmatched. The CDR3 runs 16 residues. Per the germline V gene, CDR1 is SGDLS and CDR2 is YYNGEE. CDR3 DNA: TGTGCCAGCAGCGTTTCCCCCGGGACTAGCGTAGAGACCCAGTACTTC. It yields the protein CASSVSPGTSVETQYF.

The chain employs TRBV7-9 and TRBJ2-5, with 7 bases matching TRBD2. CDR3 length: 13 amino acids. The J segment lost 3 bases and the V segment lost 5 bases, leaving 3 bases of the junction unmatched. In germline, CDR1 is SEHNR, CDR2 FQNEAQ (reference sequence). The CDR3 coding sequence is TGTGCCAGCAGCACAAGCGGGGAAGAGACCCAGTACTTC. It encodes CASSTSGEETQYF. Looking up the rest from reference TRBV7-9 and TRBJ2-5 gives the full variable domain: DTGVSQNPRHKITKRGQNVTFRCDPISEHNRLYWYRQTLGQGPEFLTYFQNEAQLEKSRLLSDRFSAERPKGSFSTLEIQRTEQGDSAMYLCASSTSGEETQYFGPGTRLLVL.

The chain links TRBV11-3 to TRBJ2-1, with TRBD2 identical over 14 bases. This CDR3 has 16 residues. V lost 5 bases to trimming and J lost 6 bases; unmatched junction nucleotides: 6. Looked up from germline, CDR1 is SGHNT and CDR2 is YENEEA. CDR3 sequence reads: CASSPTSGRVRNEQFF. The CDR3 coding sequence is TGTGCCAGCAGCCCGACTAGCGGGAGGGTCCGCAATGAGCAGTTCTTC.

Regarding this clone: The junction shows a germline mismatch at one end, possibly a read error. J is TRBJ2-3 and V is TRBV6-6; D may be TRBD2 (5 bases). Per germline, CDR1 MNHNY and CDR2 SVGAGI (reference sequence). The CDR3 spans 15 residues. The CDR3 spells CAGSYSPGYTDTQYF. The CDR3 DNA is TGTGCCGGCAGTTACTCCCCGGGATACACAGATACGCAGTATTTT.

CDR3 nucleotides: TGTGCCAGCAGCGTAGACTTGTTTGATAATTCACCCCTCCACTTT. The encoded protein is CASSVDLFDNSPLHF. This sequence joins TRBV9 and TRBJ1-6; unclear D gene. The V end was cut by 0 bases, the J end by 5 bases, with 9 bases between. Germline CDR1 is SGDLS and CDR2 is YYNGEE. The length of the CDR3 is 15 residues.

V gene TRBV6-5 combines with J gene TRBJ1-3; unclear D gene. Germline V gene lookup returns CDR1 MNHEY and CDR2 SVGAGI. CDR3 length equals 15 residues. V lost 0 bases and J lost 10, with 16 bases in between. The CDR3 spells CASSYSNTVPSTIYF. CDR3 bases: TGTGCCAGCAGTTACTCGAACACAGTCCCAAGTACCATATATTTT.

This chain connects TRBV19 to TRBJ2-7, with unresolved D. Trimming shortened V by 1 base and J by 0 bases, and 10 bases separated the two germline ends. CDR1 is LNHDA and CDR2 is SQIVND in the germline V gene (reference sequence). This CDR3 is 15 amino acids long. The CDR3 region is CASSIAGGISYEQYF. The CDR3 region has the DNA TGTGCCAGTAGTATAGCTGGCGGTATCTCCTACGAGCAGTACTTC.

This clone showed up just once. This chain joins TRBV5-4 and TRBJ2-2, with 8 bases aligning to TRBD1. Germline V gene data show CDR1 as SGHNT and CDR2 as YYREEE (reference sequence). J gave up 1 base and V 4 bases, and 3 bases lay outside the gene matches. The CDR3 is 15 residues long. CDR3 protein: CASSVDRVNTGELFF. The CDR3 DNA follows: TGTGCCAGCAGCGTGGACAGGGTGAACACCGGGGAGCTGTTTTTT.

CDR3 protein: CASSLGTGKLGEQYF. For the CDR3, the DNA is TGTGCCAGCAGCTTAGGGACAGGGAAGCTGGGGGAGCAGTACTTC. V usage is TRBV7-6 and J usage is TRBJ2-7; 8 bases match TRBD1. Germline CDR1 and CDR2: SGHVS and FNYEAQ. J gave up 7 bases and V 1 base, and 9 bases lay outside the gene matches. The CDR3 is 15 amino acids.

This chain joins TRBV4-2 and TRBJ1-5; no clear D. The CDR3 consists of 13 residues. Trimming cost V 5 bases and J 5 bases, with 10 bases left between them. CDR1 is LGHNA, CDR2 YNFKEQ, per germline. The CDR3 nucleotides are TGTGCCAGCAGCTTGGATTCCGATCAGCCCCAGCATTTT. Protein product: CASSLDSDQPQHF.